Presented here are 14 T cell receptor beta chains from one specimen sequenced in a study of T cell repertoires in cytomegalovirus infection. MiXCR, applied by TCRdb to the reads, yields one record per CDR3 protein. Of 700,000 to 850,000 distinct CDR3 sequences in the sample, roughly 33% were seen once. What these receptors recognize is not known. The starting material was cultured CD8+ T cells from PBMCs, obtained from culture after CMV antigen stimulation. The receptors shown here come from a human donor in good health (CMV status not recorded). Some clones in this sample may be carry-over from other donors' samples.

The table lists this clonotype with many counts. The rearrangement uses TRBV7-8 and TRBJ2-1, with no clear D. V lost 1 base, J lost 7 bases, and 14 bases lay in between. This CDR3 comprises 15 residues. Germline CDR1 and CDR2: SGHVS and FQNEAQ. The CDR3 DNA sequence: TGTGCCAGCAGCTTAGACCCTACCTCGTTGAATGAGCAGTTCTTC. It specifies CASSLDPTSLNEQFF. The full variable domain, completed using reference TRBV7-8 and TRBJ2-1, is GAGVSQSPRYKVAKRGQDVALRCDPISGHVSLFWYQQALGQGPEFLTYFQNEAQLDKSGLPSDRFFAERPEGSVSTLKIQRTQQEDSAVYLCASSLDPTSLNEQFFGPGTRLTVL.

The V gene is TRBV14, the J gene TRBJ2-5; maybe TRBD1 (6 bases). The CDR3 is 15 amino acids. Trimming took 0 bases from V and 4 from J, leaving 12 bases between them. Per the germline V gene, CDR1 is SGHDN and CDR2 is FVKESK. In DNA form, the CDR3 reads TGTGCCAGCAGCCAAGATAAGGGGGTTCGAGAGACCCAGTACTTC. Amino acid sequence: CASSQDKGVRETQYF.

With regard to this clonotype: This may be a read error, as it is one base from a much larger clone. The chain recombines TRBV7-8 with TRBJ2-7, with D perhaps given as TRBD1 or TRBD2 (6 bases each). Germline V gene data show CDR1 as SGHVS and CDR2 as FQNEAQ. Deletions cut 3 bases from V and 9 bases from J, with 21 bases between. The CDR3 covers 15 residues. The CDR3 DNA follows: TGTGCCAGCAGCTTCTCGGGGGCCCTTAGGAGCATGCAGTACGTC. It codes for CASSFSGALRSMQYV.

The gene calls are TRBV10-3 and TRBJ2-7; no definite D call. CDR1 and CDR2 from the germline V gene are ENHRY and SYGVKD. Deletions cut 8 bases from V and 2 bases from J, with 16 bases between. The CDR3 is 14 residues long. This CDR3 is CAIAPRNFTYEQYF. Written as DNA, the CDR3 is TGTGCCATCGCCCCCCGGAACTTTACCTACGAGCAGTACTTC.

This clonotype was seen a handful of times. The DNA of the CDR3 is TGTGCCAGCAGTTACATTCCTGTACAGCGAAGTGAAAAACTGTTTTTT. Protein product: CASSYIPVQRSEKLFF. The chain is built from TRBV6-6 and TRBJ1-4; D not resolved. Germline V gives CDR1 MNHNY, CDR2 SVGAGI (reference sequence). There are 16 residues in the CDR3. V shed 2 bases and J shed 7 bases, with 17 bases lying between them.

This chain links TRBV23-1 with TRBJ2-7; D is unclear. TRBV23-1 is an open reading frame whose function is uncertain. V lost 6 bases and J lost 2, with 17 bases in between. The length of the CDR3 is 15 residues. The CDR3 DNA is TGCGCCAGCAGGCAACCGACATTCCCCACCTACGAGCAGTACGTC. The encoded protein is CASRQPTFPTYEQYV.

The chain links TRBV19 to TRBJ2-1; TRBD2 aligns across 10 bases. Trimming removed 4 bases from V and 2 bases from J; junction bases left unmatched: 2. Per germline, CDR1 LNHDA and CDR2 SQIVND (reference sequence). The CDR3 covers 15 residues. The CDR3 spells CASSTSGGTYNEQFF. The CDR3 region has the DNA TGTGCCAGTAGTACTAGCGGGGGTACCTACAATGAGCAGTTCTTC.

For this clonotype: Its ends do not fully match the called genes, so a read error is possible. J is TRBJ1-1 and V is TRBV6-4, with a weak D call TRBD1 (5 bases). This CDR3 spans 15 amino acids. Germline loops: CDR1 MRHNA, CDR2 SNTAGT. The CDR3 coding sequence is TGTGTCAGCAGTGACTCGATTAGGGGCCTCACTGAAGCTTTCTTT. It translates to CVSSDSIRGLTEAFF.

The rearrangement joins TRBV7-6 to TRBJ1-5; TRBD1 matches at 12 bases. The CDR3 loop spans 20 amino acids. V lost 5 bases, J lost 0 bases, and 14 bases stayed unmatched. Germline loops: CDR1 SGHVS, CDR2 FNYEAQ. This CDR3 reads CASSDIRDRGRRGSNQPQHF. The CDR3 DNA follows: TGTGCCAGCAGCGATATCCGGGACAGGGGGCGTCGGGGTAGCAATCAGCCCCAGCATTTT.

For this clonotype: The junction departs from germline at one end; a sequencing error may be responsible. The rearrangement joins TRBV7-7 to TRBJ2-1; D may be TRBD2 (5 bases). Germline lookup yields CDR1 SSHAT and CDR2 FNYEAQ (reference sequence). CDR3 size: 14 residues. CDR3 in amino acids: CASSEGSAYNEQFF. The CDR3 DNA follows: TGTGCTAGCAGCGAGGGTAGTGCCTACAATGAGCAGTTCTTC.

This clonotype was seen a few times. The chain uses TRBV5-1 and TRBJ2-5; 9 nucleotides line up with TRBD1. From germline, CDR1 is SGHRS and CDR2 YFSETQ. This CDR3 spans 15 amino acids. V was pared by 0 bases and J by 3 bases, with 3 bases of the junction left unmatched. The CDR3 loop reads CASSLGQGVEETQYF. CDR3 DNA sequence: TGCGCCAGCAGCTTGGGACAGGGGGTGGAAGAGACCCAGTACTTC.

The chain links TRBV29-1 to TRBJ2-7, with 9 bases that match TRBD1. Germline V gene data show CDR1 as SQVTM and CDR2 as ANQGSEA. The CDR3 has 12 residues. Losses at the gene ends were 8 bases for V and 4 bases for J; bases not matched to a gene: 6. The CDR3 protein is CSFEDRGYEQYF. The CDR3 bases are TGCAGCTTCGAGGACAGGGGATACGAGCAGTACTTC.

This clonotype was seen many times. The rearrangement uses TRBV7-3 and TRBJ2-3, with TRBD2 matching over 9 bases. The J segment lost 1 base and the V segment lost 2 bases, leaving 10 bases of the junction unmatched. This CDR3 has 18 residues. Germline V gene data show CDR1 as SGHTA and CDR2 as FQGTGA. CDR3 DNA: TGTGCCAGCAGCTTAGCGGGGAAAAGACTAGCGGGCACAGATACGCAGTATTTT. This translates into CASSLAGKRLAGTDTQYF.

This clonotype was observed a handful of times. The rearrangement links TRBV7-6 to TRBJ1-4, with TRBD1 matching 7 bases. Germline V CDR1 and CDR2: SGHVS, FNYEAQ. V lost 0 bases and J lost 5; bases outside the gene matches: 0. This CDR3 spans 14 amino acids. The CDR3 DNA reads as TGTGCCAGCAGCTTAGCGACAGGGAATGAAAAACTGTTTTTT. It encodes CASSLATGNEKLFF.